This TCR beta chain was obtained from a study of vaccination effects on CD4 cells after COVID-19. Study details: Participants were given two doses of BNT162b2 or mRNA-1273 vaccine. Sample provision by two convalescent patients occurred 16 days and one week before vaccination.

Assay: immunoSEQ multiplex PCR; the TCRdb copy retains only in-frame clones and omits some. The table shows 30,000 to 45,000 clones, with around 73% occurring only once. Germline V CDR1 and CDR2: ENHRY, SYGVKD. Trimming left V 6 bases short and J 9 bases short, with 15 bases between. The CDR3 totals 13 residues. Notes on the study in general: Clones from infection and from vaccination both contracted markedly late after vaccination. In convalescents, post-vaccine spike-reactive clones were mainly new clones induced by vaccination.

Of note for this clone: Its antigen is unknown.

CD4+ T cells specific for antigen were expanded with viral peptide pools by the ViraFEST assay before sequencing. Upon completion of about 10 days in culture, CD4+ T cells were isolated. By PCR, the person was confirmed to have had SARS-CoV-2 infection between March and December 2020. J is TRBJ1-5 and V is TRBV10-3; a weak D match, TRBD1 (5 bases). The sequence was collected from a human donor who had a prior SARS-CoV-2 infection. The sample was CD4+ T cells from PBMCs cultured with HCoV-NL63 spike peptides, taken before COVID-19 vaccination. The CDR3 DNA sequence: TGTGCCATCAGCCCCAGGGTGGAGCGGCCCCAGCATTTT. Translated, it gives CAISPRVERPQHF.